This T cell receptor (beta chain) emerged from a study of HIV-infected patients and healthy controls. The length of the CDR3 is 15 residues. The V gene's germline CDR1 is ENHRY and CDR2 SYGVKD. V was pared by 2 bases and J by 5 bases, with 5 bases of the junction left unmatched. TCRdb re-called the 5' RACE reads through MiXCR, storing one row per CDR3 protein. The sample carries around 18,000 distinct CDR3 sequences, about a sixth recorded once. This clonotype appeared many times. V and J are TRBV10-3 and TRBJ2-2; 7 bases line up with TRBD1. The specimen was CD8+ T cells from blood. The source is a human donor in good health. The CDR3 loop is CAISEDRVGTGELFF. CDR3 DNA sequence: TGTGCCATCAGTGAGGACAGGGTGGGGACCGGGGAGCTGTTTTTT.